This record covers a single T cell receptor beta chain. The sample belongs to a study of PD-L1 blockade in urothelial cancer. Here immunoSEQ multiplex PCR was the method, and the copy in TCRdb shows in-frame clones only, minus some. The sample contains roughly 29,000 clones, around 75% of which appear only once. Germline values: CDR1 MNHEY, CDR2 SVGAGI. The length of the CDR3 is 16 residues. Trimming pared 0 bases from V and 14 bases from J, leaving 23 bases between. The chain carries TRBV6-5 and TRBJ2-1; D possibly corresponds to TRBD2 (7 bases). The source was PBMCs, collected around atezolizumab (anti-PD-L1) treatment. The TCR sequence derives from a man aged 50-59 years with urothelial cancer. DNA of the CDR3: TGTGCCAGCAGTTACTCGCCGGGGGCGGGGGCCTCGGGGGAGTTCTTC. It specifies CASSYSPGAGASGEFF.